The 27 T cell receptor beta chains listed next were all sequenced from one sample in a study of T cell clonality in common variable immunodeficiency. Profiled with immunoSEQ multiplex PCR; TCRdb holds only in-frame clones, not every one. Recorded here are approximately 51,000 clones, none singletons. Input material: peripheral blood mononuclear cells. These TCRs come from a person aged 18 to 75 in good health.

This clone was detected many times. The read halts 3 residues ahead of the CDR3 end, with the missing end drawn from the germline J gene. This chain connects TRBV4-1 to TRBJ2-3; tentative D call: TRBD1 (6 bases). The CDR3 runs 13 residues. The germline gives CDR1 MGHRA, CDR2 YSYEKL. Trimming stripped 1 base from V and 7 bases from J, with 9 bases between. The CDR3 bases that were read are TGCGCCAGCAGCCAAGTGGGGGCCTATACG. Its protein product is CASSQVGAYT. Given in full, the CDR3 is CASSQVGAYTQYF.

The sample holds many counts of this clone. Read sequence stops 3 residues before the CDR3 end, and the germline J gene provides the missing end. The rearrangement uses TRBV4-2 and TRBJ2-5, with 16 bases matching TRBD2. The V segment lost 4 bases and the J segment 5 bases; nucleotides outside the gene matches: 10. There are 18 residues in the CDR3. Germline lookup yields CDR1 LGHNA and CDR2 YNFKEQ. This CDR3 reads CASSLPGLAGGPGETQYF. CDR3 bases read: TGTGCCAGCAGCCTGCCGGGACTAGCGGGGGGGCCGGGGGAGACC.

Ten or more counts support this clone. Sequencing ends 3 residues short of the CDR3 end; the germline J gene provides the rest. The J gene is TRBJ2-7, the V gene TRBV10-3; either TRBD1 or TRBD2 may supply D (6 bases each). The V end lost 2 bases, the J end lost 3 bases, and 14 bases lay between the germline ends. The CDR3 has 15 residues. Germline CDR1 ENHRY, CDR2 SYGVKD. The sequenced CDR3 bases are TGTGCCATCAGTGAGGTCCAACAGGGAGGCTACGAG. Translating it yields CAISEVQQGGYE. Given in full, the CDR3 is CAISEVQQGGYEQYF.

This clone qualifies as medium-sized. Read data end 3 residues before the CDR3 end; the end is taken from the germline J gene. The V gene is TRBV20-1, the J gene TRBJ1-4; weak D call: TRBD1 (6 bases). Germline V gene lookup returns CDR1 DFQATT and CDR2 SNEGSKA (reference sequence). The V and J ends lost 2 bases and 8 bases respectively, with 21 bases between them. The CDR3 has 16 residues. The covered CDR3 bases are TGCAGTGCTAGAATGGGCAGGGGAGGAGGGGACGAAAAA. It encodes CSARMGRGGGDEK. The entire CDR3 reads CSARMGRGGGDEKLFF.

This clone was detected many times. The read ends 3 residues shy of where the CDR3 ends; the end is completed using the germline J gene. The chain joins TRBV5-1 to TRBJ2-2; TRBD2 matches at 7 bases. Trimming took 9 bases from V and 4 from J; bases not matched to a gene: 12. Per the germline V gene, CDR1 is SGHRS and CDR2 is YFSETQ. The CDR3 runs 15 residues. The CDR3 protein is CATGLGGSTTGELFF. The CDR3 bases that were read are TGCGCCACCGGACTAGGCGGGTCAACCACCGGGGAG.

The sequenced CDR3 bases are TGTGCCAGCAGCTTAGCGACAGGGATGGGAGAGACA. Amino acids: CASSLATGMGET. The whole CDR3 is CASSLATGMGETAFF. This chain joins TRBV7-7 and TRBJ1-1; the match to TRBD1 covers 7 bases. Read coverage stops 3 residues before the CDR3 terminus; the germline J gene supplies the remainder. The CDR3 is made up of 15 amino acids. Germline-derived CDR1 and CDR2 are SSHAT and FNYEAQ (reference sequence).

This clone came up many times. The sequenced fragment ends 3 residues before the CDR3 boundary, so the rest is inferred from the germline J gene. This chain connects TRBV19 to TRBJ2-2; 7 bases map to TRBD1. Germline V gene data show CDR1 as LNHDA and CDR2 as SQIVND (reference sequence). Trimming took 4 bases from V and 4 from J; bases not matched to a gene: 3. CDR3 length equals 14 residues. The sequenced CDR3 bases are TGTGCCAGTAGTAAACAGGGGTCCACCGGGGAG. Translating it yields CASSKQGSTGE. The CDR3, in full, reads CASSKQGSTGELFF.

This clone was recorded a few times. The observed sequence ends 3 residues before the CDR3 terminus, with the missing tail filled in from the germline J gene. The V gene is TRBV7-2, the J gene TRBJ2-1; 9 bases are shared with TRBD2. Looked up from germline, CDR1 is SGHTA and CDR2 is FQGNSA. The CDR3 contains 13 residues. V shed 5 bases and J 7 bases; nucleotides not matched to a gene: 3. Partial CDR3 DNA: TGTGCCAGCAGCCGCGGACTAGCGAATGAG. Translation: CASSRGLANE. From start to end, the CDR3 is CASSRGLANEQFF.

This clone showed up many times. Read coverage stops 3 residues before the CDR3 terminus; the germline J gene supplies the remainder. The chain carries TRBV4-1 and TRBJ2-7; 7 bases are shared with TRBD1. Germline V CDR1 and CDR2: MGHRA, YSYEKL. The CDR3 sequence is 14 residues long. With 6 bases clipped from V and 2 bases from J, the junction kept 7 bases outside the gene matches. Incomplete CDR3 DNA: TGCGCCAGCAGAAAGACAGGGAAGGCCTACGAG. It encodes CASRKTGKAYE. The CDR3 as a whole reads CASRKTGKAYEQYF.

With respect to this clone: Sequencing ends 3 residues short of the CDR3 end; the germline J gene provides the rest. This rearrangement joins TRBV11-2 to TRBJ1-2; 7 bases match TRBD1. This CDR3 is built from 14 residues. Germline V gene data show CDR1 as SGHAT and CDR2 as FQNNGV. The CDR3 DNA, read in part, is TGTGCCAGCAGCTTAGATATAGGGGGCTTCGGC. The encoded protein is CASSLDIGGFG. The complete CDR3 protein is CASSLDIGGFGYTF.

Ten or more counts support this clone. The CDR3 end is not reached by the read, which stops 3 residues before it; the germline J gene fills it in. The chain employs TRBV5-1 and TRBJ2-1, with D tentatively TRBD2 (6 bases). CDR1 is SGHRS, CDR2 YFSETQ, per germline. Trimming took 4 bases from V and 0 from J, leaving 17 bases between them. The CDR3 totals 17 residues. The CDR3 bases that were read are TGCGCCAGCAGCATGGGACTCCTTCTTAGCTCCTACAATGAG. It yields the protein CASSMGLLLSSYNE. The entire CDR3 sequence reads CASSMGLLLSSYNEQFF.

This clone has ten or more counts. The CDR3 is cut off 3 residues early in the read; its end comes from the germline J gene. The chain has TRBV20-1 and TRBJ2-5; 14 nucleotides agree with TRBD2. CDR3 size: 18 residues. V lost 2 bases and J lost 0; bases outside the gene matches: 8. The germline gives CDR1 DFQATT, CDR2 SNEGSKA (reference sequence). The part of the CDR3 DNA that was read is TGCAGTGCTAGAAGGGGACTAGCGGGGGCCCCTTACCAAGAGACC. This sequence encodes CSARRGLAGAPYQET. The entire CDR3 protein is CSARRGLAGAPYQETQYF.

This clone was counted many times. The CDR3 end is not reached by the read, which stops 3 residues before it; the germline J gene fills it in. The chain uses TRBV5-4 and TRBJ1-2, with 8 bases aligning to TRBD1. The germline gives CDR1 SGHNT, CDR2 YYREEE (reference sequence). The CDR3 totals 13 residues. Trimming took 4 bases from V and 6 from J; bases not matched to a gene: 5. The CDR3 region is CASSRQGWDGYTF. The CDR3 DNA, read in part, is TGTGCCAGCAGCCGACAGGGGTGGGATGGC. Full variable domain (outside the CDR3, taken from reference TRBV5-4 and TRBJ1-2): ETGVTQSPTHLIKTRGQQVTLRCSSQSGHNTVSWYQQALGQGPQFIFQYYREEENGRGNFPPRFSGLQFPNYSSELNVNALELDDSALYLCASSRQGWDGYTFGSGTRLTVV.

This clone is categorized as medium-sized. The CDR3 goes on 3 residues after the read ends, and that part is filled in from the germline J gene. The rearrangement links TRBV6-2 or TRBV6-3 to TRBJ2-7; 8 bases are shared with TRBD2. The CDR3 length is 14 residues. V gave up 6 bases and J gave up 4 bases; unmatched junction bases: 8. Germline CDR1 MNHEY, CDR2 SVGEGT. CDR3 DNA (partial): TGTGCCAGCAGCCGTGATAGCGGGGTGTACGAG. Translating it yields CASSRDSGVYE. The whole CDR3 protein reads CASSRDSGVYEQYF.

There are many counts of this clone. The observed sequence ends 3 residues before the CDR3 terminus, with the missing tail filled in from the germline J gene. The chain links TRBV29-1 to TRBJ2-7; D perhaps matches TRBD2 (6 bases). Trimming took 4 bases from V and 4 from J, leaving 11 bases between them. The germline V gene has CDR1 SQVTM and CDR2 ANQGSEA. The CDR3 runs 12 residues. Partial CDR3 DNA: TGCAGCGTTGGGGCGGGATCTTACGAG. Protein product: CSVGAGSYE. The full CDR3 sequence reads CSVGAGSYEQYF.

This clone was counted a few times. The CDR3 end is not reached by the read, which stops 3 residues before it; the germline J gene fills it in. The chain joins TRBV19 to TRBJ1-1, with D unresolved. The CDR3 loop spans 12 amino acids. Trimming removed 7 bases at V and 1 base at J, with 7 bases between. The germline V gene encodes CDR1 LNHDA and CDR2 SQIVND (reference sequence). CDR3 residues: CASNFRNTEAFF. The covered CDR3 bases are TGTGCCAGTAATTTCAGGAACACTGAA.

This clone showed up many times. The observed sequence ends 3 residues before the CDR3 terminus, with the missing tail filled in from the germline J gene. The V call is TRBV5-1, the J call TRBJ1-1; TRBD1 matches at 8 bases. The germline V gene encodes CDR1 SGHRS and CDR2 YFSETQ. This CDR3 has 15 amino acids. The V segment lost 7 bases and the J segment 5 bases; nucleotides outside the gene matches: 13. CDR3 DNA (partial): TGCGCCAGCGGCCGAGCAGGGGGCGACCTGACTGAA. The encoded protein is CASGRAGGDLTE. The full CDR3 protein is CASGRAGGDLTEAFF. The full variable domain, its missing parts supplied by reference TRBV5-1 and TRBJ1-1, is KAGVTQTPRYLIKTRGQQVTLSCSPISGHRSVSWYQQTPGQGLQFLFEYFSETQRNKGNFPGRFSGRQFSNSRSEMNVSTLELGDSALYLCASGRAGGDLTEAFFGQGTRLTVV.

This clone occurred many times. The CDR3 is cut off 3 residues early in the read; its end comes from the germline J gene. The chain links TRBV30 to TRBJ2-7, with TRBD1 matching 9 bases. Germline CDR1 is GTSNPN and CDR2 is SVGIG (reference sequence). CDR3 size: 13 residues. The CDR3 bases that were read are TGTGCTTTCCGCACAGGGGGCAGCTACGAG. Residues: CAFRTGGSYE. The CDR3 as a whole reads CAFRTGGSYEQYF.

This clone was seen repeatedly, ten times or more. The read comes to an end 3 residues before the CDR3 does, leaving the germline J gene to fill in the end. This chain links TRBV18 with TRBJ1-2; 7 nucleotides line up with TRBD1. The CDR3 is made up of 13 amino acids. The germline V gene encodes CDR1 KGHSH and CDR2 LQKENI. The part of the CDR3 DNA that was read is TGTGCCAGCTCACGCCGACAGGGAGACGGC. The encoded protein is CASSRRQGDG. The whole CDR3 region reads CASSRRQGDGYTF.

This clone was recorded at least ten times. The read comes to an end 3 residues before the CDR3 does, leaving the germline J gene to fill in the end. The V and J genes are TRBV18 and TRBJ2-3; tentatively, D is TRBD1 (5 bases). The ends were cut back, 3 bases at V and 6 bases at J, with 13 bases in the middle. The CDR3 spans 14 residues. Germline CDR1 reads KGHSH; CDR2 reads LQKENI. CDR3 DNA (partial): TGTGCCAGCTCACCTAATACAGGTTCGGATACG. Protein product: CASSPNTGSDT. The entire CDR3 protein reads CASSPNTGSDTQYF.

This clone was counted at least ten times. The read ends 3 residues shy of where the CDR3 ends; the end is completed using the germline J gene. The rearrangement joins TRBV15 to TRBJ1-5; D perhaps matches TRBD1 (5 bases). V gave up 5 bases and J gave up 4 bases, with 12 bases separating them. Germline lookup yields CDR1 LNHNV and CDR2 YYDKDF (reference sequence). The CDR3 totals 14 residues. Partial CDR3 DNA: TGTGCCACCAGCCCCCTGGGGCAAAATCAGCCC. The encoded protein is CATSPLGQNQP. The whole CDR3 reads CATSPLGQNQPQHF.

This clone has ten or more counts. The sequenced fragment ends 3 residues before the CDR3 boundary, so the rest is inferred from the germline J gene. The V and J genes are TRBV20-1 and TRBJ1-2, with D uncertain. Germline-derived CDR1 and CDR2 are DFQATT and SNEGSKA (reference sequence). The CDR3 is 11 amino acids. Trimming took 5 bases from V and 7 from J, leaving 11 bases between them. Partial CDR3 DNA: TGCAGTGCTTTTGCAGTCCCTGGC. Its protein product is CSAFAVPG. In full, the CDR3 reads CSAFAVPGYTF.

This clone was seen many times. The CDR3 end lies 3 residues beyond the end of the read and is filled in from the germline J gene. V usage is TRBV19 and J usage is TRBJ1-1; D possibly corresponds to TRBD1 (5 bases). Between the trimmed V and J ends, which lost 5 bases and 0 bases, there was a span of 16 bases. The CDR3 is 16 residues long. CDR1 LNHDA and CDR2 SQIVND come from the germline V gene (reference sequence). The CDR3 bases that were read are TGTGCCAGTAGTCCGGACATCCTGGACATGAACACTGAA. Protein sequence: CASSPDILDMNTE. The whole CDR3 region reads CASSPDILDMNTEAFF. Using reference TRBV19 and TRBJ1-1 for the parts outside the CDR3, the full variable domain is DGGITQSPKYLFRKEGQNVTLSCEQNLNHDAMYWYRQDPGQGLRLIYYSQIVNDFQKGDIAEGYSVSREKKESFPLTVTSAQKNPTAFYLCASSPDILDMNTEAFFGQGTRLTVV.

As regards this clone: Coverage ceases 3 residues before the CDR3 finishes, and the germline J gene fills in the end. The J gene is TRBJ2-3, the V gene TRBV11-3; 7 bases line up with TRBD1. V shed 5 bases and J 0 bases; nucleotides not matched to a gene: 5. Per germline, CDR1 SGHNT and CDR2 YENEEA. The CDR3 sequence is 15 residues long. CDR3 sequence: CASSPGTASTDTQYF. The sequenced CDR3 bases are TGTGCCAGCAGCCCGGGGACAGCAAGCACAGATACG.

In its sample, this clone was seen many times. CDR3 residues: CASSEVVGRLAGGQETQYF. The DNA read from the CDR3 is TGTGCCAGCAGTGAAGTGGTTGGACGACTAGCGGGGGGGCAGGAGACC. The chain combines TRBV6-1 with TRBJ2-5; TRBD2 agrees at 14 bases. The read stops 3 residues short of the end of the CDR3; the missing end is completed from the germline J gene. The germline V gene has CDR1 MNHNS and CDR2 SASEGT. The V segment lost 1 base and the J segment 5 bases; nucleotides outside the gene matches: 12. The CDR3 spans 19 residues.

This clone was counted ten times or more. The read terminates 3 residues before the CDR3 end, so the remaining end is supplied by the germline J gene. The chain has TRBV4-2 and TRBJ2-3, with 11 bases matching TRBD2. Trimming removed 4 bases from V and 4 bases from J; junction bases left unmatched: 16. Germline loops: CDR1 LGHNA, CDR2 YNFKEQ. The CDR3 is 19 residues long. The CDR3: CASSRGTGTSGGVADTQYF. The CDR3 bases that were read are TGTGCCAGCAGCCGCGGAACCGGGACTAGCGGCGGGGTCGCAGATACG.

In this sample, this clone turned up many times. The DNA ends 3 residues before the CDR3 does, and the rest of the CDR3 is filled in from the germline J gene. The V gene is TRBV5-1, the J gene TRBJ2-3; perhaps TRBD2 as D (5 bases). V shed 1 base and J shed 0 bases, with 12 bases lying between them. Germline-derived CDR1 and CDR2 are SGHRS and YFSETQ. The CDR3 has 16 residues. This CDR3 reads CASSLLAGSSTDTQYF. The CDR3 DNA, read in part, is TGCGCCAGCAGCTTGCTGGCGGGCTCGAGCACAGATACG.